This passage covers 18 T cell receptor beta chains from one sample sequenced in a study of blood T cell repertoires in COVID-19. Using immunoSEQ multiplex PCR, the repertoire was profiled, and TCRdb retains in-frame clones only, with some absent. The sample contains under 250,000 clones, roughly 82% of which appear only once. Sequenced input: peripheral blood. The receptors were gathered from a woman in her thirties or forties with acute or convalescent COVID-19.

V and J are TRBV13 and TRBJ2-3; 8 bases align to TRBD2. The CDR3 has 16 amino acids. Unmatched junction bases numbered 10, after V lost 5 bases and J lost 3 bases. Germline loops: CDR1 PRHDT, CDR2 FYEKMQ (reference sequence). CDR3 residues: CASSPRSQRETDTQYF. CDR3 DNA: TGTGCCAGCAGCCCGCGATCCCAGCGGGAGACAGATACGCAGTATTTT.

V and J are TRBV6-4 and TRBJ1-1, with D uncertain. CDR3 length: 12 amino acids. The germline gives CDR1 MRHNA, CDR2 SNTAGT. The CDR3 loop reads CRRRTFVTEAFF. In DNA form, the CDR3 reads TGTCGGAGAAGGACTTTTGTAACTGAAGCTTTCTTT.

The table lists this clone with a few counts. The chain is built from TRBV4-3 and TRBJ1-4; D gene uncertain. CDR3 size: 13 residues. Per the germline V gene, CDR1 is LGHNA and CDR2 is YSLEER. Trimming cost V 0 bases and J 13 bases, with 12 bases left between them. CDR3 region: CASSQENGRGLFF. The CDR3 DNA sequence: TGCGCCAGCAGCCAAGAAAATGGCCGAGGACTGTTTTTT.

The rearrangement uses TRBV2 and TRBJ2-1; the match to TRBD2 covers 7 bases. From germline, CDR1 is SNHLY and CDR2 FYNNEI. The CDR3 spans 13 residues. V lost 8 bases and J lost 9; bases outside the gene matches: 10. The CDR3 DNA follows: TGTGCCAGCTCTCAGACCGGCGGGGGTGAGCAGTTCTTC. This codes for CASSQTGGGEQFF.

Details on this clone: This specimen includes other DNA sequences encoding the same CDR3. V is TRBV6-5 and J is TRBJ2-3; 10 nucleotides align to TRBD2. Germline V gene lookup returns CDR1 MNHEY and CDR2 SVGAGI. V lost 5 bases and J lost 2; bases outside the gene matches: 4. The CDR3 spans 15 residues. As DNA, the CDR3 is TGTGCCAGCAGTCGGCTAGCGGGAGTCACAGATACGCAGTATTTT. Its translation is CASSRLAGVTDTQYF.

The gene calls are TRBV18 and TRBJ2-3; 13 positions match TRBD2. Trimming cost V 1 base and J 0 bases; bases outside gene matches: 7. The germline V gene has CDR1 KGHSH and CDR2 LQKENI. This CDR3 is built from 19 residues. In DNA, the CDR3 is TGTGCCAGCTCACCACGGGGGACTAGCGGGATTACTAGCACAGATACGCAGTATTTT. Residues: CASSPRGTSGITSTDTQYF.

The chain employs TRBV23-1 and TRBJ1-3; D perhaps matches TRBD1 (6 bases). TRBV23-1 is assigned to the ORF class and has an uncertain function. This CDR3 has 14 residues. V was clipped by 5 bases and J by 2 bases, with 10 bases between them. CDR3 protein: CASSITGPGNTIYF. The CDR3 DNA is TGCGCCAGCAGTATCACAGGGCCTGGAAACACCATATATTTT.

The chain joins TRBV5-4 to TRBJ2-7; 8 nucleotides align to TRBD1. Trimming cost V 2 bases and J 3 bases; bases outside gene matches: 4. This CDR3 spans 14 amino acids. CDR1 SGHNT and CDR2 YYREEE come from the germline V gene (reference sequence). CDR3 sequence (DNA): TGTGCCAGCAGCTTTGGGGACAGGAGCTACGAGCAGTACTTC. The encoded protein is CASSFGDRSYEQYF.

This clone has only a few counts. This chain joins TRBV10-2 and TRBJ2-7; 7 bases align to TRBD1. Trimming took 5 bases from V and 2 from J; bases not matched to a gene: 12. This CDR3 is 16 amino acids long. The germline V gene has CDR1 WSHSY and CDR2 SAAADI. CDR3 coding DNA: TGCGCCAGCAGTAACTTGGGACAGTTAACAGCCTACGAGCAGTACTTC. The encoded protein is CASSNLGQLTAYEQYF.

In this sample, this clone turned up a few times. The chain combines TRBV18 with TRBJ2-7; D remains unclear. The CDR3 covers 14 residues. Germline CDR1 is KGHSH and CDR2 is LQKENI. V lost 3 bases and J lost 0, with 9 bases in between. The CDR3 spells CASSPTYSSYEQYF. In nucleotides, the CDR3 is TGTGCCAGCTCACCGACATACAGCTCCTACGAGCAGTACTTC.

J is TRBJ2-2 and V is TRBV6-6; 7 bases are shared with TRBD1. V was pared by 5 bases and J by 5 bases, with 8 bases of the junction left unmatched. The CDR3 has 15 residues. Germline V CDR1 and CDR2: MNHNY, SVGAGI (reference sequence). This CDR3 is CASSHGDRVTGELFF. The CDR3 bases are TGTGCCAGCAGTCACGGAGACAGGGTTACCGGGGAGCTGTTTTTT.

The V and J genes are TRBV4-2 and TRBJ2-7; 7 nucleotides line up with TRBD1. From germline, CDR1 is LGHNA and CDR2 YNFKEQ. The CDR3 runs to 15 residues. The V gene end was trimmed by 4 bases and the J gene end by 2 bases; junction bases not matched to a gene: 8. In DNA form, the CDR3 reads TGTGCCAGCAGCCCAGAACAGGGGATAACCTACGAGCAGTACTTC. Translated: CASSPEQGITYEQYF.

This clone was seen once. The chain is built from TRBV21-1 and TRBJ1-1; the table's D call of TRBD1 was not tested on the DNA. TRBV21-1 is a pseudogene segment. The length of the CDR3 is 22 residues. This CDR3 reads CASSKYWSAEDRGFRLNTEAFF. DNA of the CDR3: TGTGCCAGCAGCAAATACTGGAGCGCCGAGGACAGGGGCTTTCGATTGAACACTGAAGCTTTCTTT.

There are a few counts of this clone. The V call is TRBV5-6, the J call TRBJ2-5; the D gene is possibly TRBD1 (6 bases). Germline V lookup: CDR1 SGHDT, CDR2 YYEEEE. V was pared by 0 bases and J by 9 bases, with 18 bases between. CDR3 length: 15 amino acids. The CDR3 spells CASSLGTGQGNSQYF. The CDR3, as DNA: TGTGCCAGCAGCTTGGGAACTGGTCAGGGGAATTCCCAGTACTTC.

This clone showed up just a few times. The gene calls are TRBV7-9 and TRBJ2-7, with 14 bases fitting TRBD2. CDR1 is SEHNR and CDR2 is FQNEAQ in the germline V gene (reference sequence). The CDR3 extends over 17 amino acids. Trimming took 2 bases from V and 6 from J; bases not matched to a gene: 9. Here the CDR3 reads CASSLTFPGLAGAEQYF. The CDR3 coding sequence is TGTGCCAGCAGCTTAACTTTCCCGGGACTAGCGGGAGCCGAGCAGTACTTC.

This clone was picked up a small number of times. The V call is TRBV11-2, the J call TRBJ2-4, with D possibly matching TRBD2 (5 bases). There are 18 residues in the CDR3. Trimming pared 5 bases from V and 3 bases from J, leaving 23 bases between. Germline-derived CDR1 and CDR2 are SGHAT and FQNNGV. The CDR3 sequence: CASSLTTPGKGDKNIQYF. The CDR3, as DNA: TGTGCCAGCAGCCTTACCACGCCGGGTAAGGGAGACAAAAACATTCAGTACTTC.

This clone was recorded once. This chain uses TRBV4-3 with TRBJ2-3, with 12 bases matching TRBD2. CDR1 and CDR2 (germline): LGHNA, YSLEER. J was trimmed by 3 bases and V by 3 bases; bases with no gene match: 4. CDR3 length: 16 residues. For the CDR3, the DNA is TGCGCCAGCAGCCAGCTGACTAGCGGGGGAACAGATACGCAGTATTTT. It translates to CASSQLTSGGTDTQYF.

This clone is a singleton in its sample. The chain employs TRBV5-6 and TRBJ2-5; 10 nucleotides match TRBD1. Germline V gene data show CDR1 as SGHDT and CDR2 as YYEEEE. This CDR3 is built from 15 residues. V gave up 4 bases and J gave up 3 bases; unmatched junction bases: 6. CDR3 residues: CASSDTGTGEETQYF. In nucleotides, the CDR3 is TGTGCCAGCAGCGACACCGGGACAGGGGAAGAGACCCAGTACTTC.